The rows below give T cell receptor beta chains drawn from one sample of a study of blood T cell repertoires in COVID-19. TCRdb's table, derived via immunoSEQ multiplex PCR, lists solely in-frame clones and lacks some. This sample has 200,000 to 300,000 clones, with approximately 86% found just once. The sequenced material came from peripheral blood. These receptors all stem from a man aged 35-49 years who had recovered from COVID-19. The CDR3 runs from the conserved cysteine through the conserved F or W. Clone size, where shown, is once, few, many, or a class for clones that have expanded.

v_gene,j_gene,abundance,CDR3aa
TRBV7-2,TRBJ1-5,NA,CASSGGSTWNQPQHF
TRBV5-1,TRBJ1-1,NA,CASSFSRTGAHTEAFF
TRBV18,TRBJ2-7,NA,CASSPRTSLGEQYF
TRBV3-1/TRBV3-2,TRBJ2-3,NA,CASSQDSSGGLRTDTQYF
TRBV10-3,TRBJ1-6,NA,CATWGEGDNSPLHF
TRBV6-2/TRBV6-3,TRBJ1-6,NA,CASSYSGTRYNSPLHF
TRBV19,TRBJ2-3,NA,CASSTGDYQYF
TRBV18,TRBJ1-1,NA,CASSPSTAPGTEAFF
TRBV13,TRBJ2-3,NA,CASSPSDTQYF
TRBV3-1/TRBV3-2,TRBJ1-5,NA,CASSPPKGEDQPQHF
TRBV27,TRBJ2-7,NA,CASSSPGQSYEQYF
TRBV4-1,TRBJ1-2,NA,CASSQESQELLGDRYGYTF
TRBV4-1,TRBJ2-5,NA,CASSNKPGLQETQYF
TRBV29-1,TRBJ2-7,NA,CSVVGGSSYEQYF
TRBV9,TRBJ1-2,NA,CASSPPGSGYTF
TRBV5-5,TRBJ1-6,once,CASHRGFNPYNSPLHF